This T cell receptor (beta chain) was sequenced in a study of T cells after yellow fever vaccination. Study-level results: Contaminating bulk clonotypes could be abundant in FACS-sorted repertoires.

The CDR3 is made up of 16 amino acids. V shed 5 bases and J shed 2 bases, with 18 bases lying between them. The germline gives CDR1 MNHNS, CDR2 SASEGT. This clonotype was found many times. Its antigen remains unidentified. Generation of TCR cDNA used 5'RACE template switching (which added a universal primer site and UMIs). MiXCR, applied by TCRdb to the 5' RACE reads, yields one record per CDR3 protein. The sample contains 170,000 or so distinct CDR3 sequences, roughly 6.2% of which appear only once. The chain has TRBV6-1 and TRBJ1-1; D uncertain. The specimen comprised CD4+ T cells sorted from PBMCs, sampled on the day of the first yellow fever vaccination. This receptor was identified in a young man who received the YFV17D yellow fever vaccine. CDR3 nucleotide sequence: TGTGCCAGCAGTCGAACCGGTATAGCTTTAAACACTGAAGCTTTCTTT. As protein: CASSRTGIALNTEAFF.